The sequence of this T cell receptor beta chain was determined in a study of CD8+CD57+ T cells in acquired aplastic anemia. Background on the study: The study obtained an average of about 3.4 ug of DNA from sorted CD4+ and CD8+ cells.

Whole-study results and caveats: Overlap between patients and controls comprised almost 30 CD8+ CDR3 sequences.

CDR3 and TCR beta VDJ profiling relied on genomic DNA as the template. TCRdb redid the calling of the reads with MiXCR, one entry per CDR3 protein. The table records hundreds of thousands of distinct CDR3 sequences, approximately 32% of them present only once. Individuals selected for sequencing had exhibited CD8+CD57+ cell expansion on flow cytometry. Severe acquired aplastic anemia affected all patients. Trimming cost V 6 bases and J 5 bases; bases outside gene matches: 6. CDR1 DFQATT and CDR2 SNEGSKA come from the germline V gene (reference sequence). This CDR3 has 12 amino acids. About this clonotype itself: The antigen remains unidentified.

Input material: sorted CD4+, CD8+, or CD8+CD57+ T cells (not recorded which) from PBMCs. This chain links TRBV20-1 with TRBJ1-1, with 7 bases aligning to TRBD1. The sequence was collected from a human donor with aplastic anemia. In DNA, the CDR3 is TGCAGTGCCAACCCCAGGGGGACTGAAGCTTTCTTT. This codes for CSANPRGTEAFF.